The next 23 T cell receptor beta chains were all read from a single sample in a study of OX40 agonist ivuxolimab in advanced cancers. Receptor amplification or capture employed the immunoSEQ multiplex PCR assay. The source is immuneACCESS, and TCRdb retained only in-frame sequences with V and J called. Part of the clones is not carried over; for the studies checked, unresolved V genes explain less than half of this, and the remainder is unexplained. In this sample the table shows around 55,000 clones, around 86% of which occur a single time. The top ten clonotypes cover roughly 13% of the sample. The source was CD4+ or CD8+ T cells sorted from blood, collected in a trial of the OX40 agonist ivuxolimab. The receptors here all came from an adult with an advanced solid tumor such as melanoma, head and neck, liver or kidney cancer.

This clone has a handful of counts. This chain uses TRBV4-1 with TRBJ2-7; 11 bases match TRBD2. V trimming: 4 bases; J trimming: 9 bases; junction bases outside the gene matches: 14. CDR3 length equals 16 residues. Germline CDR1 is MGHRA and CDR2 is YSYEKL. CDR3 in amino acids: CASSPKVLAGEVGQYF. As DNA, the CDR3 is TGCGCCAGCAGCCCCAAAGTACTAGCGGGAGAGGTAGGGCAGTACTTC.

As DNA, the CDR3 is TGTGCCAGCTCACCAAGAGGGCTAGCGGGGTCCAACAATGAGCAGTTCTTC. Amino acid sequence: CASSPRGLAGSNNEQFF. The V call is TRBV18, the J call TRBJ2-1; 9 bases are shared with TRBD2. J was trimmed by 5 bases and V by 2 bases; bases with no gene match: 10. From germline, CDR1 is KGHSH and CDR2 LQKENI. The CDR3 length is 17 residues.

This sequence joins TRBV5-1 and TRBJ2-5; the match to TRBD2 covers 10 bases. Per the germline V gene, CDR1 is SGHRS and CDR2 is YFSETQ. The V gene end was trimmed by 1 base and the J gene end by 2 bases; junction bases not matched to a gene: 2. The CDR3 spans 15 residues. CDR3 loop: CASSLTSGVQETQYF. DNA of the CDR3: TGCGCCAGCAGCTTGACTAGCGGGGTTCAAGAGACCCAGTACTTC.

The chain links TRBV30 to TRBJ1-5, with D maybe TRBD1 (5 bases). The CDR3 loop spans 15 amino acids. Between the trimmed V and J ends, which lost 0 bases and 0 bases, there was a span of 9 bases. Germline CDR1 GTSNPN, CDR2 SVGIG (reference sequence). The CDR3 protein is CAWSVGGYSNQPQHF. The CDR3 DNA sequence: TGTGCCTGGAGTGTTGGGGGTTATAGCAATCAGCCCCAGCATTTT.

The chain couples TRBV7-8 to TRBJ2-7; D tentatively reads TRBD1 or TRBD2 (5 bases each). This CDR3 is built from 12 residues. Trimming left V 4 bases short and J 7 bases short, with 11 bases between. Germline V lookup: CDR1 SGHVS, CDR2 FQNEAQ. Written as DNA, the CDR3 is TGTGCCAGCAGCTGGGGGTCGGGGGAGCAGTACTTC. Translating it yields CASSWGSGEQYF.

This chain links TRBV2 with TRBJ1-1, with D unclear. CDR1 and CDR2 (germline): SNHLY, FYNNEI. Trimming pared 1 base from V and 4 bases from J, leaving 13 bases between. The CDR3 spans 15 residues. CDR3: CASSEVGRAGTEAFF. CDR3 sequence (DNA): TGTGCCAGCAGTGAAGTGGGTCGGGCGGGCACTGAAGCTTTCTTT.

V is TRBV28 and J is TRBJ2-7; 14 nucleotides align to TRBD2. The germline CDR1 and CDR2 sequences are MDHEN and SYDVKM. This CDR3 comprises 19 residues. V lost 6 bases to trimming and J lost 1 base; unmatched junction nucleotides: 14. CDR3 nucleotides: TGTGCCAGCAGGTCGGGGGGCTGGGGACTAGCGGGAGTATCCTACGAGCAGTACTTC. It codes for CASRSGGWGLAGVSYEQYF.

The genes are TRBV29-1 and TRBJ2-7; D tentatively fits TRBD1 or TRBD2 (5 bases each). Trimming pared 7 bases from V and 6 bases from J, leaving 19 bases between. Germline V gene sequence: CDR1 SQVTM, CDR2 ANQGSEA. The CDR3 length is 13 residues. The CDR3 sequence: CSASGPTGLEQYF. CDR3 coding DNA: TGCAGCGCCTCGGGACCCACCGGTCTCGAGCAGTACTTC.

The chain has TRBV30 and TRBJ2-3, with TRBD1 as a possible D gene (5 bases). V lost 3 bases to trimming and J lost 1 base, with 8 bases between them. The CDR3 has 13 residues. Looked up from germline, CDR1 is GTSNPN and CDR2 is SVGIG (reference sequence). CDR3 coding DNA: TGTGCCTGGAGCAGGGCTCGCACAGATACGCAGTATTTT. Translation gives CAWSRARTDTQYF. Supplemented by reference TRBV30 and TRBJ2-3, the full variable domain reads SQTIHQWPATLVQPVGSPLSLECTVEGTSNPNLYWYRQAAGRGLQLLFYSVGIGQISSEVPQNLSASRPQDRQFILSSKKLLLSDSGFYLCAWSRARTDTQYFGPGTRLTVL.

In this sample, this clone turned up a few times. This chain joins TRBV10-2 and TRBJ2-7, with D possibly called TRBD1 or TRBD2 (5 bases each). From germline, CDR1 is WSHSY and CDR2 SAAADI. The CDR3 extends over 13 amino acids. Trimming removed 8 bases at V and 3 bases at J, with 14 bases between. The CDR3 bases are TGCGCCAGCCGGTCCGGGACCAACTACGAGCAGTACTTC. It is translated as CASRSGTNYEQYF.

V gene TRBV10-3 combines with J gene TRBJ2-5; 9 positions agree with TRBD1. CDR1 ENHRY and CDR2 SYGVKD come from the germline V gene. The V gene end was trimmed by 6 bases and the J gene end by 4 bases; junction bases not matched to a gene: 6. This CDR3 has 14 residues. The CDR3 DNA follows: TGTGCCATCAGGGAAGGGACAGGGACAGAGACCCAGTACTTC. This codes for CAIREGTGTETQYF.

The DNA for the CDR3 is TGTGCCTGGAGTGTTGCTTACGAGCAGTACTTC. This translates into CAWSVAYEQYF. The rearrangement joins TRBV30 to TRBJ2-5, with D uncertain. The end of the DNA aligns better with TRBJ2-7, so the J call may be wrong. The CDR3 is 11 residues long. CDR1 and CDR2 (germline): GTSNPN, SVGIG (reference sequence).

This clone occurred once. The J gene is TRBJ2-2, the V gene TRBV7-9; D might be TRBD2 (5 bases). CDR1 is SEHNR and CDR2 is FQNEAQ in the germline V gene (reference sequence). The V end was cut by 2 bases, the J end by 4 bases, with 11 bases between. The CDR3 is 15 amino acids. The CDR3 loop reads CASSLWESGTGELFF. CDR3 coding DNA: TGTGCCAGCAGCTTATGGGAGTCGGGCACCGGGGAGCTGTTTTTT.

The gene calls are TRBV5-4 and TRBJ2-1; possibly TRBD1 or TRBD2 for D (6 bases each). V was clipped by 4 bases and J by 10 bases, with 24 bases between them. The CDR3 runs to 16 residues. Per germline, CDR1 SGHNT and CDR2 YYREEE (reference sequence). The CDR3 sequence is CASSAIQGTGGSEQFF. In DNA form, the CDR3 reads TGTGCCAGCAGCGCTATTCAGGGGACTGGGGGGTCGGAGCAGTTCTTC.

The chain employs TRBV13 and TRBJ2-5, with D perhaps matching TRBD1 (5 bases). The CDR3 covers 15 residues. Germline V gene sequence: CDR1 PRHDT, CDR2 FYEKMQ (reference sequence). V lost 2 bases and J 3 bases, leaving 13 bases between the germline ends. This CDR3 reads CASSLQGNWEETQYF. In DNA form, the CDR3 reads TGTGCCAGCAGCTTACAGGGAAATTGGGAAGAGACCCAGTACTTC.

The V call is TRBV7-9, the J call TRBJ2-3; the match to TRBD2 covers 8 bases. The V segment lost 6 bases and the J segment 4 bases; nucleotides outside the gene matches: 9. Germline values: CDR1 SEHNR, CDR2 FQNEAQ (reference sequence). The CDR3 loop spans 15 amino acids. CDR3 amino acids: CASRGRGAGADTQYF. The CDR3 bases are TGTGCCAGCAGAGGACGGGGAGCGGGGGCAGATACGCAGTATTTT.

J is TRBJ1-1 and V is TRBV9, with D hard to call. The germline V gene encodes CDR1 SGDLS and CDR2 YYNGEE. This CDR3 comprises 13 residues. With 0 bases removed from V and 11 bases from J, the gap between germline ends came to 14 bases. CDR3 DNA: TGTGCCAGCAGCGTAGAGAGGTACGGGGAGGCTTTCTTT. This translates into CASSVERYGEAFF.

The rearrangement links TRBV6-1 to TRBJ2-7; D remains ambiguous. V shed 10 bases and J shed 0 bases, with 16 bases lying between them. Germline V gene lookup returns CDR1 MNHNS and CDR2 SASEGT. There are 14 residues in the CDR3. The CDR3 nucleotides read TGTGCCACATTCCGAGACCCCCACTCCTACGAGCAGTACTTC. Its protein product is CATFRDPHSYEQYF.

In DNA form, the CDR3 reads TGTGCCAGCAGCGACGCAGGGCATGGCTACACCTTC. Its translation: CASSDAGHGYTF. The chain uses TRBV6-6 and TRBJ1-2; TRBD1 is a possible D gene (5 bases). CDR1 and CDR2 (germline): MNHNY, SVGAGI (reference sequence). V lost 6 bases to trimming and J lost 6 bases, with 11 bases between them. The CDR3 runs 12 residues.

The chain carries TRBV2 and TRBJ1-5, with D tentatively TRBD1 (6 bases). Trimming took 5 bases from V and 7 from J, leaving 15 bases between them. Germline-derived CDR1 and CDR2 are SNHLY and FYNNEI. The CDR3 totals 14 residues. The CDR3 DNA is TGTGCCAGCAGTAACCAGGGGTTGAAACAGCCCCAGCATTTT. Protein sequence: CASSNQGLKQPQHF.

This chain joins TRBV14 and TRBJ2-1; 11 bases match TRBD2. V lost 1 base to trimming and J lost 9 bases; unmatched junction nucleotides: 8. The CDR3 covers 16 residues. Germline CDR1 is SGHDN and CDR2 is FVKESK. In nucleotides, the CDR3 is TGTGCCAGCAGCCAAGGGGGGGGACTAGCGGAACTTGAGCAGTTCTTC. Its protein product is CASSQGGGLAELEQFF.

The rearrangement uses TRBV23-1 and TRBJ1-5; D may be TRBD1 (5 bases). TRBV23-1 is an open reading frame, and its role is uncertain. The V end lost 3 bases, the J end lost 1 base, and 16 bases lay between the germline ends. The CDR3 totals 17 residues. The CDR3 protein is CASSQIWGPESNQPQHF. CDR3 coding DNA: TGCGCCAGCAGTCAGATCTGGGGCCCGGAAAGCAATCAGCCCCAGCATTTT.

The V gene is TRBV6-5, the J gene TRBJ1-3, with 9 bases fitting TRBD1. J lost 2 bases, V lost 6 bases, and 5 bases had no gene match. This CDR3 comprises 15 residues. Germline V gives CDR1 MNHEY, CDR2 SVGAGI. The CDR3 loop is CASRSGTGTGNTIYF. CDR3 coding DNA: TGTGCCAGCAGATCCGGGACAGGGACTGGAAACACCATATATTTT.